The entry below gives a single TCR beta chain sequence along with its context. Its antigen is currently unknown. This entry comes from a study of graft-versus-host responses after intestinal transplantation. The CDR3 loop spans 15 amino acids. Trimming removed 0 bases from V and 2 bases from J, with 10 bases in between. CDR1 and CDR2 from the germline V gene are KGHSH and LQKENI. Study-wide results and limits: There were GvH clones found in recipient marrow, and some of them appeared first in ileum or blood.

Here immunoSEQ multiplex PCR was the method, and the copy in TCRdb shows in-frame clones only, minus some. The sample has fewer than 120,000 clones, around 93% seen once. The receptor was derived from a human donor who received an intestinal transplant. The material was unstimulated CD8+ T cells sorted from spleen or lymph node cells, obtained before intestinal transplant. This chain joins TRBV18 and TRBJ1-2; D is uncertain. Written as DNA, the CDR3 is TGTGCCAGCTCACCACCGGAGTACCCAAACTATGGCTACACCTTC. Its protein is CASSPPEYPNYGYTF.